Listed here are 23 T cell receptor beta chains from one sample, sequenced in a study of OX40 agonist ivuxolimab in advanced cancers. The repertoire was sequenced with immunoSEQ multiplex PCR; TCRdb's copy has only in-frame clones and lacks some. The sample consists of some 71,000 clones, 84% of them appearing once. Sequencing was performed on CD4+ or CD8+ T cells sorted from blood, taken in a trial of the OX40 agonist ivuxolimab. The receptor source for this set is an adult with an advanced solid tumor such as melanoma, head and neck, liver or kidney cancer.

V is TRBV27 and J is TRBJ2-7; no reliable D call. The V gene's germline CDR1 is MNHEY and CDR2 SMNVEV (reference sequence). Trimming removed 2 bases at V and 1 base at J, with 15 bases between. This CDR3 has 16 residues. The CDR3 spells CASSLDGSRRSYEQYF. In nucleotides, the CDR3 is TGTGCCAGCAGTTTAGATGGGTCCAGGCGATCCTACGAGCAGTACTTC.

V and J are TRBV28 and TRBJ1-5; perhaps TRBD1 as D (5 bases). The CDR3 length is 16 residues. In germline, CDR1 is MDHEN, CDR2 SYDVKM. V lost 10 bases, J lost 2 bases, and 21 bases lay in between. CDR3 sequence (DNA): TGTGCCACCATGGGGCCGCGCTGGGGGGGCAATCAGCCCCAGCATTTT. This gives the protein CATMGPRWGGNQPQHF. Full variable domain (rest looked up from reference TRBV28 and TRBJ1-5): DVKVTQSSRYLVKRTGEKVFLECVQDMDHENMFWYRQDPGLGLRLIYFSYDVKMKEKGDIPEGYSVSREKKERFSLILESASTNQTSMYLCATMGPRWGGNQPQHFGDGTRLSIL.

The V call is TRBV5-1, the J call TRBJ2-7; 12 bases map to TRBD2. Germline loops: CDR1 SGHRS, CDR2 YFSETQ. This CDR3 has 18 residues. After removal of 3 bases from V and 3 bases from J, the junction contained 13 bases not matched to a gene. CDR3 loop: CASSSGGKTSGSLYEQYF. CDR3 coding DNA: TGCGCCAGCAGCTCTGGAGGGAAGACTAGCGGGAGTCTCTACGAGCAGTACTTC.

The chain joins TRBV4-1 to TRBJ2-1; 10 nucleotides line up with TRBD2. The CDR3 loop spans 17 amino acids. Per germline, CDR1 MGHRA and CDR2 YSYEKL. The V segment lost 2 bases and the J segment 4 bases; nucleotides outside the gene matches: 8. CDR3 DNA: TGCGCCAGCAGCCAACATGCCGCTAGCGGGGGTTACAATGAGCAGTTCTTC. The encoded protein is CASSQHAASGGYNEQFF.

This chain connects TRBV19 to TRBJ2-3; D is undetermined. CDR1 is LNHDA and CDR2 is SQIVND in the germline V gene (reference sequence). The ends were cut back, 5 bases at V and 5 bases at J, with 8 bases in the middle. The CDR3 is 12 amino acids. CDR3 coding DNA: TGTGCCAGTAGTCCATCGCGAGATACGCAGTATTTT. Its translation: CASSPSRDTQYF. Drawing the rest from reference TRBV19 and TRBJ2-3, the complete variable domain is DGGITQSPKYLFRKEGQNVTLSCEQNLNHDAMYWYRQDPGQGLRLIYYSQIVNDFQKGDIAEGYSVSREKKESFPLTVTSAQKNPTAFYLCASSPSRDTQYFGPGTRLTVL.

The V and J genes are TRBV5-4 and TRBJ2-2, with TRBD1 identical over 7 bases. CDR1 is SGHNT, CDR2 YYREEE, per germline (reference sequence). The V and J ends lost 5 bases and 1 base, in that order; junction bases with no gene match: 5. The CDR3 has 15 amino acids. The CDR3 nucleotides read TGTGCCAGCAGTTTACGGACAGGGAACACCGGGGAGCTGTTTTTT. This translates into CASSLRTGNTGELFF.

The chain is built from TRBV4-3 and TRBJ2-6, with D maybe TRBD1 (5 bases). CDR3 length equals 18 residues. CDR1 is LGHNA and CDR2 is YSLEER in the germline V gene. V lost 1 base and J 0 bases, leaving 13 bases between the germline ends. The chain's CDR3 is CASSQGTGWGSGANVLTF. CDR3 sequence (DNA): TGCGCCAGCAGCCAAGGAACAGGTTGGGGCTCTGGGGCCAACGTCCTGACTTTC.

This clone was observed once. As DNA, the CDR3 is TGTGCCAGCAGTTACACGGGAGGGGATTCCTACGAGCAGTACTTC. Translating it yields CASSYTGGDSYEQYF. J is TRBJ2-7 and V is TRBV6-5; 8 nucleotides match TRBD2. V shed 2 bases and J 1 base; nucleotides not matched to a gene: 4. The germline V gene encodes CDR1 MNHEY and CDR2 SVGAGI. The CDR3 totals 15 residues.

V gene TRBV30 combines with J gene TRBJ2-1; no clear D gene. The CDR3 covers 11 residues. Trimming left V 1 base short and J 4 bases short, with 2 bases between. CDR1 and CDR2 from the germline V gene are GTSNPN and SVGIG (reference sequence). The CDR3 loop reads CAWSEYNEQFF. DNA of the CDR3: TGTGCCTGGAGTGAGTACAATGAGCAGTTCTTC.

The rearrangement joins TRBV19 to TRBJ2-7; 10 nucleotides match TRBD1. V lost 3 bases to trimming and J lost 3 bases; unmatched junction nucleotides: 8. The CDR3 contains 16 residues. CDR1 is LNHDA, CDR2 SQIVND, per germline (reference sequence). The CDR3 region has the DNA TGTGCCAGTAGTATGAGCGGGACAGGGGCGGACTACGAGCAGTACTTC. Encoded protein: CASSMSGTGADYEQYF. The full variable domain, completed using reference TRBV19 and TRBJ2-7, is DGGITQSPKYLFRKEGQNVTLSCEQNLNHDAMYWYRQDPGQGLRLIYYSQIVNDFQKGDIAEGYSVSREKKESFPLTVTSAQKNPTAFYLCASSMSGTGADYEQYFGPGTRLTVT.

This chain links TRBV7-2 with TRBJ2-1; D not resolved. CDR3 length: 13 amino acids. The V gene's germline CDR1 is SGHTA and CDR2 FQGNSA. Between the trimmed V and J ends, which lost 5 bases and 8 bases, there was a span of 13 bases. The chain's CDR3 is CASSPVGRDEQFF. CDR3 nucleotides: TGTGCCAGCAGCCCTGTCGGTAGGGATGAGCAGTTCTTC.

This clone came up once. The chain joins TRBV11-2 to TRBJ2-7; TRBD2 agrees at 8 bases. Germline CDR1 SGHAT, CDR2 FQNNGV. V lost 2 bases and J lost 5; bases outside the gene matches: 5. The CDR3 has 14 amino acids. The CDR3 region has the DNA TGTGCCAGCAGCTTATTGACTAGCGTGGACGAGCAGTACTTC. Protein product: CASSLLTSVDEQYF.

This clone was picked up one time. The rearrangement uses TRBV2 and TRBJ1-4, with a tentative D call TRBD1 (6 bases). The germline CDR1 and CDR2 sequences are SNHLY and FYNNEI. V lost 7 bases and J 8 bases, leaving 23 bases between the germline ends. The CDR3 spans 16 residues. The CDR3 region is CASKREGQGSSEKLFF. In DNA form, the CDR3 reads TGTGCCAGCAAACGAGAAGGGCAGGGGTCTTCGGAAAAACTGTTTTTT.

The chain links TRBV27 to TRBJ2-7; TRBD1 matches 7 bases. The CDR3 spans 14 residues. The trim removed 3 bases at V and 12 bases at J, leaving 14 bases unmatched. In germline, CDR1 is MNHEY, CDR2 SMNVEV (reference sequence). CDR3 sequence reads: CASSFPGTEAEWYF. The CDR3 bases are TGTGCCAGCAGTTTTCCCGGGACAGAGGCCGAATGGTACTTC.

The chain employs TRBV4-3 and TRBJ2-3, with D uncertain. The CDR3 covers 14 residues. Germline V gives CDR1 LGHNA, CDR2 YSLEER. Trimming removed 0 bases at V and 0 bases at J, with 4 bases between. The CDR3 bases are TGCGCCAGCAGCCAAGATATCAGCACAGATACGCAGTATTTT. Protein sequence: CASSQDISTDTQYF.

The chain's CDR3 is CASSSDTEAFF. CDR3 DNA: TGCGCCAGCAGCTCAGACACTGAAGCTTTCTTT. The chain joins TRBV5-1 to TRBJ1-1, with D unclear. There are 11 residues in the CDR3. V shed 3 bases and J shed 3 bases, with 3 bases lying between them. Per the germline V gene, CDR1 is SGHRS and CDR2 is YFSETQ.

Here the CDR3 reads CASSPGQGTDTQYF. The CDR3 coding sequence is TGCGCCAGCAGCCCCGGACAGGGCACAGATACGCAGTATTTT. V and J are TRBV4-1 and TRBJ2-3, with TRBD1 matching 7 bases. Germline CDR1 and CDR2: MGHRA and YSYEKL. V dropped 4 bases and J dropped 1; count of bases not matched to a gene: 2. This CDR3 has 14 amino acids.

The V gene is TRBV5-4, the J gene TRBJ2-1; 9 bases line up with TRBD2. Germline CDR1 reads SGHNT; CDR2 reads YYREEE (reference sequence). The CDR3 contains 16 residues. J was trimmed by 7 bases and V by 0 bases; bases with no gene match: 8. DNA of the CDR3: TGTGCCAGCAGCTTGGTTGCGGGGGGGGACGTGAATGAGCAGTTCTTC. Translated, it gives CASSLVAGGDVNEQFF.

J is TRBJ1-5 and V is TRBV18; the D gene is possibly TRBD1 (6 bases). The V end lost 3 bases, the J end lost 7 bases, and 16 bases lay between the germline ends. Germline V gives CDR1 KGHSH, CDR2 LQKENI. The CDR3 runs to 15 residues. The CDR3 is CASSPDLGAGQPQHF. The CDR3 region has the DNA TGTGCCAGCTCACCCGATCTGGGGGCAGGGCAGCCCCAGCATTTT.

This chain links TRBV18 with TRBJ1-4, with 9 bases fitting TRBD1. CDR3 length equals 14 residues. The V and J ends lost 6 bases and 8 bases, in that order; junction bases with no gene match: 7. Germline CDR1 is KGHSH and CDR2 is LQKENI. CDR3 coding DNA: TGTGCCAGCTCGCCGACAGGGGGAGGCGAAAAACTGTTTTTT. It translates to CASSPTGGGEKLFF.

CDR3 region: CASSPGQTPNTEAFF. Here the CDR3 DNA reads TGCGCCAGCAGTCCTGGACAGACCCCCAACACTGAAGCTTTCTTT. J is TRBJ1-1 and V is TRBV5-1, with D possibly being TRBD1 (6 bases). Germline V gene sequence: CDR1 SGHRS, CDR2 YFSETQ. Trimming left V 5 bases short and J 2 bases short, with 16 bases between. The CDR3 contains 15 residues.

The V gene is TRBV4-3, the J gene TRBJ1-5; 9 nucleotides align to TRBD1. Germline trimming cut 0 bases from V and 6 bases from J; bases unmatched to any gene: 6. The CDR3 has 16 amino acids. CDR1 is LGHNA and CDR2 is YSLEER in the germline V gene. CDR3 sequence: CASSQDAGQGRQPQHF. CDR3 DNA sequence: TGCGCCAGCAGCCAAGATGCGGGACAGGGTCGTCAGCCCCAGCATTTT.

The rearrangement uses TRBV7-8 and TRBJ2-3; 15 bases line up with TRBD2. Unmatched junction bases numbered 5, after V lost 4 bases and J lost 6 bases. Germline assignment: CDR1 SGHVS and CDR2 FQNEAQ. The CDR3 spans 16 residues. The CDR3 reads CASSSGLAGGFDTQYF. The CDR3 DNA reads TGTGCCAGCAGCTCGGGACTAGCGGGAGGTTTCGATACGCAGTATTTT.